This TCR beta chain was identified in a study of cytomegalovirus exposure and HLA in healthy donors. The method was immunoSEQ multiplex PCR; TCRdb's version includes in-frame clones alone and lacks a portion of them. The data hold about 190,000 clones, with roughly 88% observed a single time. A note on this clone: Its antigen is currently unknown.

Study-wide results and caveats: Some TCR beta chains (about 170 of them) were listed as cytomegalovirus-associated. The CMV antigen specificity of three CMV-associated chains was confirmed through in vitro analysis. Reports indicated that the classifier achieved high specificity and sensitivity in diagnosing cytomegalovirus status.

This CDR3 has 14 amino acids. V trimming: 3 bases; J trimming: 1 base; junction bases outside the gene matches: 1. Germline lookup yields CDR1 SGHNT and CDR2 YYREEE (reference sequence). Separate from the roughly 670-subject first cohort, the approximately 120-subject validation cohort was the one that the donors belonged to. V usage is TRBV5-4 and J usage is TRBJ1-1; 9 bases map to TRBD1. Input material: PBMCs. The receptor was derived from a woman in her late teens or twenties in good health and CMV-seronegative. The CDR3 region is CASSWGQGNTEAFF. The CDR3 DNA is TGTGCCAGCAGCTGGGGACAGGGGAACACTGAAGCTTTCTTT. Full variable domain (remainder filled in from reference TRBV5-4 and TRBJ1-1): ETGVTQSPTHLIKTRGQQVTLRCSSQSGHNTVSWYQQALGQGPQFIFQYYREEENGRGNFPPRFSGLQFPNYSSELNVNALELDDSALYLCASSWGQGNTEAFFGQGTRLTVV.